These 25 T cell receptor beta chains originate from one sample sequenced in a study of blood T cell repertoires in COVID-19. Clones were sequenced by immunoSEQ multiplex PCR, and TCRdb holds only the in-frame ones, with some missing. This repertoire shows roughly 290,000 clones, roughly 84% found once; its top ten account for around 1%. Material for sequencing was peripheral blood. These receptors all come from a human donor with COVID-19, enrolled during active disease. The donor label of this sample is uncertain.

The V call is TRBV9, the J call TRBJ2-5, with D unclear. Germline V CDR1 and CDR2: SGDLS, YYNGEE. The length of the CDR3 is 14 residues. V lost 4 bases, J lost 1 base, and 11 bases lay in between. CDR3: CASSLSLGQETQYF. CDR3 nucleotide sequence: TGTGCCAGCAGCTTGTCCCTAGGCCAAGAGACCCAGTACTTC.

The chain carries TRBV15 and TRBJ1-5; a weak D match, TRBD1 (6 bases). Germline CDR1 is LNHNV and CDR2 is YYDKDF (reference sequence). Trimming took 3 bases from V and 11 from J, leaving 14 bases between them. The CDR3 length is 13 residues. The CDR3 loop is CATSRNRAMAQHF. As DNA, the CDR3 is TGTGCCACCAGCAGGAACAGGGCCATGGCCCAGCATTTT.

This sequence joins TRBV3-1 (or the pseudogene TRBV3-2) and TRBJ2-5; D is ambiguous. The CDR3 sequence is 15 residues long. Deletions cut 0 bases from V and 4 bases from J, with 12 bases between. Germline CDR1 LGHDT, CDR2 YNNKEL (reference sequence). CDR3 sequence reads: CASSQEGRGRETQYF. Here the CDR3 DNA reads TGTGCCAGCAGCCAAGAAGGCCGCGGTCGAGAGACCCAGTACTTC.

V usage is TRBV27 and J usage is TRBJ2-7; D unresolved. Trimming pared 5 bases from V and 0 bases from J, leaving 17 bases between. This CDR3 is built from 16 residues. CDR1 is MNHEY, CDR2 SMNVEV, per germline (reference sequence). The CDR3 coding sequence is TGTGCCAGCAGTCCCGGTAGTAATCGCCTCTCCTACGAGCAGTACTTC. Translated: CASSPGSNRLSYEQYF.

The chain couples TRBV3-1 (or the pseudogene TRBV3-2) to TRBJ2-5, with 8 bases lining up with TRBD2. Losses at the gene ends were 0 bases for V and 2 bases for J; bases not matched to a gene: 5. The CDR3 is 16 residues long. The germline V gene encodes CDR1 LGHDT and CDR2 YNNKEL (reference sequence). Here the CDR3 DNA reads TGTGCCAGCAGCCAAGATAGGCCTAGCGGGCAAGAGACCCAGTACTTC. It yields the protein CASSQDRPSGQETQYF.

The rearrangement links TRBV28 to TRBJ1-1; D gene ambiguous. The V and J ends lost 7 bases and 1 base respectively, with 13 bases between them. From germline, CDR1 is MDHEN and CDR2 SYDVKM. The CDR3 is 14 amino acids. CDR3 nucleotides: TGTGCCAGCACCTTGCCACTCGAGAACACTGAAGCTTTCTTT. Its protein product is CASTLPLENTEAFF.

The rearrangement uses TRBV6-4 and TRBJ2-3; TRBD2 matches at 11 bases. CDR3 length equals 17 residues. CDR1 and CDR2 from the germline V gene are MRHNA and SNTAGT. Trimming at V came to 3 bases and at J to 0 bases, leaving 5 bases not matched to a gene. The CDR3: CASSEGTSGGSTDTQYF. Written as DNA, the CDR3 is TGTGCCAGCAGTGAGGGGACTAGCGGAGGTAGCACAGATACGCAGTATTTT.

V and J are TRBV11-3 and TRBJ1-3; D perhaps matches TRBD1 (6 bases). V lost 10 bases and J lost 0, with 16 bases in between. Germline V gives CDR1 SGHNT, CDR2 YENEEA. The CDR3 loop spans 15 amino acids. CDR3 bases: TGTGCCACCATGGGACAAAGGGGCTCTGGAAACACCATATATTTT. Translated, it gives CATMGQRGSGNTIYF.

The chain links TRBV6-5 to TRBJ1-6; D not resolved. Per germline, CDR1 MNHEY and CDR2 SVGAGI. The CDR3 runs 14 residues. V lost 2 bases and J 9 bases, leaving 11 bases between the germline ends. The CDR3 bases are TGTGCCAGCAGTTACGGTTCTGCAGGTTCACCCCTCCACTTT. The encoded protein is CASSYGSAGSPLHF.

The chain is built from TRBV7-2 and TRBJ1-6, with TRBD1 matching over 8 bases. Unmatched junction bases numbered 9, after V lost 2 bases and J lost 9 bases. Germline CDR1 reads SGHTA; CDR2 reads FQGNSA. The CDR3 has 16 residues. CDR3 nucleotide sequence: TGTGCCAGCAGCTTATCAATCCGGACAGGGAGTTCACCCCTCCACTTT. This translates into CASSLSIRTGSSPLHF.

This clone was observed a handful of times. The V call is TRBV27, the J call TRBJ1-5; 9 nucleotides align to TRBD1. Per germline, CDR1 MNHEY and CDR2 SMNVEV (reference sequence). V was clipped by 3 bases and J by 5 bases; unmatched bases: 11. There are 17 residues in the CDR3. CDR3 region: CASSFWATGGIDQPQHF. In nucleotides, the CDR3 is TGTGCCAGCAGTTTTTGGGCGACAGGGGGAATAGATCAGCCCCAGCATTTT.

The rearrangement uses TRBV6-1 and TRBJ2-2; D perhaps matches TRBD2 (7 bases). Germline V gives CDR1 MNHNS, CDR2 SASEGT. V lost 3 bases and J 3 bases, leaving 20 bases between the germline ends. This CDR3 spans 18 amino acids. CDR3 in amino acids: CASSDPRWGGADTGELFF. The CDR3 coding sequence is TGTGCCAGCAGTGACCCCCGTTGGGGGGGCGCGGACACCGGGGAGCTGTTTTTT.

V usage is TRBV7-2 and J usage is TRBJ1-2; D is unclear. Trimming removed 2 bases at V and 1 base at J, with 14 bases between. Germline V gene sequence: CDR1 SGHTA, CDR2 FQGNSA. The CDR3 sequence is 16 residues long. The CDR3: CASSLRSSFYNYGYTF. The CDR3 DNA sequence: TGTGCCAGCAGCTTAAGAAGCTCGTTCTATAACTATGGCTACACCTTC.

A note on this clone: Within the sample, other DNA sequences also encode this same CDR3. The chain combines TRBV5-1 with TRBJ1-2; weak D call: TRBD1 (5 bases). Germline V gene lookup returns CDR1 SGHRS and CDR2 YFSETQ. Trimming pared 0 bases from V and 6 bases from J, leaving 9 bases between. CDR3 length: 13 amino acids. The CDR3 DNA follows: TGCGCCAGCAGCTTGGGAACAGGAGATGGCTACACCTTC. Its protein product is CASSLGTGDGYTF.

The V and J genes are TRBV7-9 and TRBJ1-1; D is ambiguous. Germline lookup yields CDR1 SEHNR and CDR2 FQNEAQ (reference sequence). CDR3 size: 14 residues. The V end lost 2 bases, the J end lost 5 bases, and 12 bases lay between the germline ends. In DNA, the CDR3 is TGTGCCAGCAGCTTACTGACACTCCCGACTGAAGCTTTCTTT. This encodes CASSLLTLPTEAFF. The variable domain in full, with the rest retrieved from reference TRBV7-9 and TRBJ1-1, is DTGVSQNPRHKITKRGQNVTFRCDPISEHNRLYWYRQTLGQGPEFLTYFQNEAQLEKSRLLSDRFSAERPKGSFSTLEIQRTEQGDSAMYLCASSLLTLPTEAFFGQGTRLTVV.

This chain links TRBV3-1 (or the pseudogene TRBV3-2) with TRBJ1-5; maybe TRBD1 (6 bases). Germline V gives CDR1 LGHDT, CDR2 YNNKEL (reference sequence). The V end was cut by 1 base, the J end by 1 base, with 8 bases between. This CDR3 region has 15 residues. CDR3 sequence: CASSQAGVSNQPQHF. The CDR3 bases are TGTGCCAGCAGCCAAGCAGGGGTAAGCAATCAGCCCCAGCATTTT.

The chain couples TRBV29-1 to TRBJ1-1; D might be TRBD1 (5 bases). This CDR3 comprises 10 residues. V was clipped by 7 bases and J by 7 bases, with 10 bases between them. Germline values: CDR1 SQVTM, CDR2 ANQGSEA. CDR3 protein: CSAQDIEAFF. The CDR3 nucleotides are TGCAGCGCCCAGGACATTGAAGCTTTCTTT.

The chain carries TRBV28 and TRBJ2-3; D is possibly TRBD1 (6 bases). V was cut by 5 bases and J by 1 base, with 13 bases left in between. The CDR3 extends over 15 amino acids. Germline V gene data show CDR1 as MDHEN and CDR2 as SYDVKM. CDR3 loop: CASSDPDSRTDTQYF. For the CDR3, the DNA is TGTGCCAGCAGTGACCCGGACAGTCGCACAGATACGCAGTATTTT.

The chain carries TRBV6-2 or TRBV6-3 and TRBJ2-3, with TRBD2 identical over 7 bases. CDR1 is MNHEY and CDR2 is SVGEGT in the germline V gene. V gave up 6 bases and J gave up 3 bases; unmatched junction bases: 15. The CDR3 is 17 residues long. CDR3: CASSSPLAGVGTDTQYF. The CDR3 bases are TGTGCCAGCAGCTCTCCTCTGGCGGGAGTAGGGACAGATACGCAGTATTTT.

This chain connects TRBV5-1 to TRBJ2-1; 8 bases fit TRBD1. From germline, CDR1 is SGHRS and CDR2 YFSETQ. CDR3 size: 18 residues. J gave up 5 bases and V 2 bases, and 15 bases lay outside the gene matches. DNA for the CDR3: TGCGCCAGCAGCTTCGGGACAGGAGCACAACTTAAGAACAATGAGCAGTTCTTC. It translates to CASSFGTGAQLKNNEQFF.

This rearrangement joins TRBV9 to TRBJ1-2; D uncertain. CDR1 and CDR2 from the germline V gene are SGDLS and YYNGEE. Deletions cut 8 bases from V and 8 bases from J, with 19 bases between. The CDR3 loop spans 13 amino acids. The CDR3 DNA reads TGTGCCAGTTCTAGAACGGAGGTTGGCGGCTACACCTTC. This gives the protein CASSRTEVGGYTF.

The chain's CDR3 is CASSLQSGGQETQYF. CDR3 nucleotides: TGTGCCAGCAGCTTACAGAGCGGGGGGCAAGAGACCCAGTACTTC. The chain uses TRBV7-2 and TRBJ2-5; 9 positions match TRBD2. There are 15 residues in the CDR3. From germline, CDR1 is SGHTA and CDR2 FQGNSA. V trimming: 2 bases; J trimming: 2 bases; junction bases outside the gene matches: 3.

The chain couples TRBV5-4 to TRBJ1-2, with D possibly being TRBD1 (6 bases). The CDR3 extends over 13 amino acids. V lost 2 bases to trimming and J lost 8 bases, with 13 bases between them. Germline V gene data show CDR1 as SGHNT and CDR2 as YYREEE (reference sequence). CDR3 nucleotide sequence: TGTGCCAGCAGCTTTCTCGGGGGGCTGGGCTACACCTTC. Encoded protein: CASSFLGGLGYTF.

This chain joins TRBV21-1 and TRBJ2-7; whether TRBD1, the table's D call, matches the DNA was not checked. TRBV21-1 is a pseudogene segment. This CDR3 spans 17 amino acids. The CDR3 reads CASSKPRQGRPSYEQYF. The CDR3 coding sequence is TGTGCCAGCAGCAAACCCCGACAGGGGCGCCCATCCTACGAGCAGTACTTC.

The genes are TRBV24-1 and TRBJ1-1, with 8 bases that match TRBD1. CDR3 length: 14 amino acids. V was clipped by 4 bases and J by 5 bases; unmatched bases: 5. Germline V gene lookup returns CDR1 KGHDR and CDR2 SFDVKD. The CDR3 nucleotides are TGTGCCACCAGTGAGACAGGGGTAAGGACTGAAGCTTTCTTT. It yields the protein CATSETGVRTEAFF.